The 18 T cell receptor beta chains below were found in one sample sequenced in a study of blood T cells in healthy people across ages. A second roughly 6 to 11 cycle PCR used barcoded and J-beta primers. In TCRdb, the 5' RACE reads were re-called with MiXCR into one record per CDR3 protein. This table holds 850,000 to 1,000,000 distinct CDR3 sequences, roughly 50% found once. Material: blood. The receptors derive from a woman aged 55-69 years in good health.

The genes are TRBV5-1 and TRBJ2-3, with D possibly being TRBD2 (5 bases). Trimming left V 1 base short and J 1 base short, with 10 bases between. The germline CDR1 and CDR2 sequences are SGHRS and YFSETQ. This CDR3 is built from 15 residues. The CDR3 is CASSLNGMGTDTQYF. The CDR3 nucleotides are TGCGCCAGCAGCTTGAACGGGATGGGCACAGATACGCAGTATTTT.

This chain links TRBV28 with TRBJ1-2; maybe TRBD1 (5 bases). The length of the CDR3 is 16 residues. Germline values: CDR1 MDHEN, CDR2 SYDVKM. Trimming removed 6 bases at V and 0 bases at J, with 17 bases between. The CDR3 protein is CASSVRRGKSNYGYTF. The CDR3 bases are TGTGCCAGCAGCGTTCGGCGGGGGAAATCTAACTATGGCTACACCTTC.

This clonotype was counted only a few times. This chain links TRBV20-1 with TRBJ2-5; tentatively, D is TRBD2 (7 bases). The CDR3 runs to 15 residues. Between the trimmed V and J ends, which lost 6 bases and 4 bases, there was a span of 21 bases. CDR1 is DFQATT, CDR2 SNEGSKA, per germline (reference sequence). CDR3 coding DNA: TGCAGTGCCAAACGGGGGGCGCTTGTCTTAGAGACCCAGTACTTC. Translated, it gives CSAKRGALVLETQYF.

This clonotype was seen at least ten times. The chain recombines TRBV18 with TRBJ2-7; the D gene could be TRBD1 or TRBD2 (5 bases each). V lost 2 bases, J lost 4 bases, and 24 bases lay in between. CDR3 length equals 18 residues. CDR1 is KGHSH and CDR2 is LQKENI in the germline V gene. CDR3 in amino acids: CASSPFVGPARAFYEQYF. The CDR3 bases are TGTGCCAGCTCACCATTTGTGGGACCGGCACGGGCCTTTTACGAGCAGTACTTC.

To note about this clonotype: The junction and the germline gene differ at one end; a read error may be behind it. The chain employs TRBV5-1 and TRBJ2-1, with TRBD2 matching 10 bases. CDR1 and CDR2 (germline): SGHRS, YFSETQ. The CDR3 extends over 15 amino acids. As DNA, the CDR3 is TGCGCCAGCTTCATTTCTCTAGCGGGAGTTAATGTGCAGTTCTTC. The encoded protein is CASFISLAGVNVQFF.

There are a few counts of this clonotype. The chain carries TRBV28 and TRBJ2-4, with 9 bases that match TRBD1. The DNA end is a closer match to TRBJ2-7, so the J assignment may be wrong. The CDR3 has 13 residues. Germline CDR1 and CDR2: MDHEN and SYDVKM. CDR3 amino acids: CASAWDRVGEQYF. As DNA, the CDR3 is TGTGCCAGCGCATGGGACAGGGTGGGCGAGCAGTACTTC.

The chain recombines TRBV4-3 with TRBJ2-3; D is unresolved. Germline-derived CDR1 and CDR2 are LGHNA and YSLEER. V lost 1 base to trimming and J lost 1 base, with 9 bases between them. CDR3 length: 15 residues. The CDR3, as DNA: TGCGCCAGCAGCCAAGTCACTCCAGGCACAGATACGCAGTATTTT. Protein product: CASSQVTPGTDTQYF.

This clonotype occurred a few times. The gene calls are TRBV20-1 and TRBJ2-1, with no clear D. Trimming removed 6 bases from V and 8 bases from J, with 14 bases in between. Germline V gene data show CDR1 as DFQATT and CDR2 as SNEGSKA (reference sequence). The CDR3 loop spans 12 amino acids. CDR3 DNA: TGCAGTGCCGGACCCGCTGGCTATGAGCAGTTCTTC. Translation: CSAGPAGYEQFF.

This clonotype was seen only a few times. CDR3 coding DNA: TGTGCCAGCAGCCGGGGGGGCCGGCAGCCCCAGCATTTT. Amino acids: CASSRGGRQPQHF. The chain uses TRBV27 and TRBJ1-5, with D maybe TRBD1 (6 bases). The CDR3 is made up of 13 amino acids. Germline CDR1 is MNHEY and CDR2 is SMNVEV (reference sequence). Trimming removed 6 bases at V and 7 bases at J, with 13 bases between.

V is TRBV12-5 and J is TRBJ2-7, with 12 bases that match TRBD2. This CDR3 spans 18 amino acids. CDR1 and CDR2 from the germline V gene are LGHNT and FRNRAP. With 2 bases clipped from V and 3 bases from J, the junction kept 11 bases outside the gene matches. CDR3 region: CASGLPRALAGGFYEQYF. CDR3 in DNA: TGTGCTAGTGGTTTGCCTAGGGCCCTAGCGGGAGGGTTCTACGAGCAGTACTTC.

CDR3 amino acids: CASSQNGMGGARGGPAYEQYF. The CDR3 DNA reads as TGTGCCAGCAGCCAAAATGGTATGGGGGGGGCTAGGGGCGGTCCTGCCTACGAGCAGTACTTC. This sequence joins TRBV4-2 and TRBJ2-7; D might be TRBD2 (7 bases). CDR3 length: 21 residues. The V gene lost 2 bases and the J gene lost 2 bases, with 31 bases spanning the gap. CDR1 and CDR2 from the germline V gene are LGHNA and YNFKEQ.

This sequence joins TRBV7-2 and TRBJ2-3, with a possible D match to TRBD2 (6 bases). Per germline, CDR1 SGHTA and CDR2 FQGNSA. The CDR3 is made up of 15 amino acids. Trimming cost V 1 base and J 5 bases, with 13 bases left between them. CDR3 nucleotides: TGTGCCAGCAGCTTAGACGGGAGTAAACAAGATACGCAGTATTTT. It encodes CASSLDGSKQDTQYF.

Here the CDR3 reads CASSQLPLTRGSTGELFF. The CDR3 region has the DNA TGCGCCAGCAGCCAGCTCCCTTTGACCCGAGGATCCACCGGGGAGCTGTTTTTT. The V gene is TRBV4-3, the J gene TRBJ2-2; no reliable D call. V lost 3 bases, J lost 4 bases, and 21 bases lay in between. Germline values: CDR1 LGHNA, CDR2 YSLEER. The CDR3 loop spans 18 amino acids.

This chain joins TRBV19 and TRBJ1-2; D is unclear. The CDR3 consists of 15 residues. V lost 5 bases to trimming and J lost 4 bases, with 17 bases between them. In germline, CDR1 is LNHDA, CDR2 SQIVND (reference sequence). The CDR3 is CASSPSIGTPYGYTF. CDR3 in DNA: TGTGCCAGTAGTCCCTCGATCGGCACACCCTATGGCTACACCTTC. The whole variable domain, remainder taken from reference TRBV19 and TRBJ1-2, is DGGITQSPKYLFRKEGQNVTLSCEQNLNHDAMYWYRQDPGQGLRLIYYSQIVNDFQKGDIAEGYSVSREKKESFPLTVTSAQKNPTAFYLCASSPSIGTPYGYTFGSGTRLTVV.

The rearrangement links TRBV29-1 to TRBJ2-1; D is undetermined. The CDR3 consists of 12 residues. Per the germline V gene, CDR1 is SQVTM and CDR2 is ANQGSEA. V shed 4 bases and J shed 2 bases, with 6 bases lying between them. In nucleotides, the CDR3 is TGCAGCGTTGGGAGTCCCTACAATGAGCAGTTCTTC. Its translation: CSVGSPYNEQFF.

This chain uses TRBV9 with TRBJ1-6, with D possibly being TRBD1 (5 bases). Per the germline V gene, CDR1 is SGDLS and CDR2 is YYNGEE. CDR3 length equals 16 residues. V was pared by 2 bases and J by 7 bases, with 16 bases between. CDR3 protein: CASSVVPGGHNSPLHF. The CDR3 nucleotides are TGTGCCAGCAGCGTGGTTCCGGGGGGTCACAATTCACCCCTCCACTTT.

This clonotype has just a few counts. The rearrangement joins TRBV21-1 to TRBJ2-5; the table calls TRBD1, which could not be checked here. The J call may be mistaken, given a closer DNA end match to TRBJ2-7. TRBV21-1 has pseudogene status. This CDR3 has 16 amino acids. Written as DNA, the CDR3 is TGTGCCAGCAGCAAAAAGGTACAGGGAGTCTCCCACGAGCAGTACTTC. Residues: CASSKKVQGVSHEQYF.

This chain joins TRBV3-1 and TRBJ2-5; TRBD2 might be the D (5 bases). The CDR3 contains 16 residues. Germline lookup yields CDR1 LGHDT and CDR2 YNNKEL (reference sequence). V gave up 0 bases and J gave up 2 bases, with 13 bases separating them. The CDR3 DNA sequence: TGTGCCAGCAGCCAAGATTCTCTACGGGAACAAGAGACCCAGTACTTC. Amino acids: CASSQDSLREQETQYF.